This T cell receptor (beta chain) was identified during a study of Graves' ophthalmopathy and Graves' hyperthyroidism. The term stable hyperthyroidism indicated an absence of ophthalmopathy within 18 months of follow-up. As diagnostic evidence, clinical symptoms, serum thyroxine, TRAb, thyroid ultrasound and orbital computed tomography were relied upon. Out of about 11 ml of fresh peripheral blood, PBMCs were obtained. Germline CDR1 SNHLY, CDR2 FYNNEI. The CDR3 is made up of 12 amino acids. V was cut by 6 bases and J by 4 bases, with 9 bases left in between. RNA transcripts served as template for amplifying TCR beta CDR3 sequences. Second-round multiplex PCR followed a first-round RT-PCR using HTBI primers. Via MiXCR, TCRdb re-called the multiplex PCR reads, giving one row per CDR3 protein. Of about 390,000 distinct CDR3 sequences in the sample, approximately 15% are singletons; the top ten hold roughly 7%.

The chain uses TRBV2 and TRBJ2-5, with D hard to call. The sequence derives from a woman aged 18-35 years with stable Graves' hyperthyroidism. Material for sequencing was peripheral blood. CDR3 sequence: CASRSPIETQYF. CDR3 nucleotide sequence: TGTGCCAGCAGGAGCCCAATAGAGACCCAGTACTTC.